This TCR beta chain appears in the sequencing data of a study of T-cell memory formation after mild COVID-19. Study in general: In these data, TCR clusters were largely donor specific.

As for this clonotype: Its antigen is not identified.

This CDR3 spans 12 amino acids. The trim removed 8 bases at V and 3 bases at J, leaving 3 bases unmatched. TCRdb processed the 5' RACE reads anew with MiXCR; each CDR3 protein has one entry. The data contain about 290,000 distinct CDR3 sequences, 15% to 20% of them singletons. Findings of the study overall: Of the contracting clones, CD4+ ones lay mainly in CM and EM, and CD8+ ones in EMRA.

Sequencing was done on a sample of PBMCs or a T cell subset sorted from them (not recorded which). The sequence was collected from a man between 18 and 29 years old who had mild COVID-19 (a few samples of this study predate the infection). Cell type and time point are not known. The chain links TRBV12-3 or TRBV12-4 to TRBJ1-1, with TRBD1 matching over 7 bases. The CDR3: CASLDRYTEAFF. The CDR3, as DNA: TGTGCCAGCTTGGACAGGTACACTGAAGCTTTCTTT.